This T cell receptor (beta chain) was sequenced during a study of shared clonotypes between healthy human individuals. The CDR3 is made up of 17 amino acids. Germline assignment: CDR1 MNHNS and CDR2 SASEGT. Trimming pared 3 bases from V and 0 bases from J, leaving 15 bases between. TCRdb's table, derived via immunoSEQ multiplex PCR, lists solely in-frame clones and lacks some. The data contain roughly 2,300,000 clones, approximately 90% of them seen just once; the ten biggest clones take up 0.37%. Sequencing used naive CD4+ T cells from PBMCs. Subset indicated: CD45RA+ positively selected. V and J are TRBV6-1 and TRBJ1-5, with D uncertain. The sequence was obtained from a young man in good health. Some clones in this sample may be carry-over from other donors' samples. The CDR3 reads CASSDRKTFNSNQPQHF. The CDR3 bases are TGTGCCAGCAGTGATCGCAAAACCTTCAATAGCAATCAGCCCCAGCATTTT.